These T cell receptor beta chains were read from a single sample in a study of T cells in Graves' hyperthyroidism and ophthalmopathy. TCRdb reprocessed the multiplex PCR reads with MiXCR, giving one entry per CDR3 protein. The sample carries fewer than 500,000 distinct CDR3 sequences, 14% to 15% recorded once. The specimen sequenced was blood. These receptors were taken from a man aged 18 to 35 with Graves' ophthalmopathy. CDR3s include the opening cysteine and the closing phenylalanine or tryptophan. The D gene is left open where the match is weak. Only part of the rows carry a size: once, few, many, or a class if the clone is expanded.

V gene	J gene	clone size	D gene	CDR3 DNA	CDR3 protein
TRBV5-1	TRBJ1-1	many	.	TGCGCCAGCAGCTTACAGGGTAAGGTGAACACTGAAGCTTTCTTT	CASSLQGKVNTEAFF
TRBV15	TRBJ2-1	.	.	TGTGCCACCAGCAGAGATGTAAGCGTAGTGAATGAGCAGTTCTTC	CATSRDVSVVNEQFF
TRBV2	TRBJ2-3	many	.	TGTGCCAGCAGCCAAAAAGATACGCAGTATTTT	CASSQKDTQYF
TRBV5-4	TRBJ2-7	.	.	TGTGCCAGCAGCTTGGCGTGGGCTGGAGAACCCTTCGAGCAGTACTTC	CASSLAWAGEPFEQYF
TRBV15	TRBJ2-6	.	TRBD1	TGTGCCACCAGCAGAGCGGACAGGGTATTCTCTGGGGCCAACGTCCTGACTTTC	CATSRADRVFSGANVLTF
TRBV18	TRBJ2-7	many	.	TGTGCCAGCTCACCAGGGGACCGCTACGAGCAGTACTTC	CASSPGDRYEQYF
TRBV7-9	TRBJ2-5	.	TRBD1	TGTGCCAGCAGCTTGTCCCGAGGGGGCAGGGAGACCCAGTACTTC	CASSLSRGGRETQYF
TRBV2	TRBJ1-4	many	.	TGTGCCAGCAGTGAACAGGGGACTAATGAAAAACTGTTTTTT	CASSEQGTNEKLFF
TRBV2	TRBJ1-4	.	.	TGTGCCAGCAGCCTAAGCTGGGCTAATGAAAAACTGTTTTTT	CASSLSWANEKLFF
TRBV11-1	TRBJ2-2	many	TRBD2	TGTGCCAGCAGCTACGGACTAGCAGATACCGGGGAGCTGTTTTTT	CASSYGLADTGELFF
TRBV20-1	TRBJ2-5	.	.	TGCAGTGCTAGAGGCGCCCCTCAGGGCACGGAGACCCAGTACTTC	CSARGAPQGTETQYF
TRBV29-1	TRBJ2-1	few	.	TGCAGCGACTACACTTACAATGAGCAGTTCTTC	CSDYTYNEQFF
TRBV10-1	TRBJ1-1	.	TRBD1	TGCGCCAGCCTTCGACGGACAGGGAGGAGGGACACTGAAGCTTTCTTT	CASLRRTGRRDTEAFF
TRBV20-1	TRBJ1-2	.	.	TGCAGACCCGGGCCCTATGGCTACACCTTC	CRPGPYGYTF
TRBV20-1	TRBJ1-6	many	.	TGCAGTGCTAGGTGGCTTGGGGGGGATAATTCACCCCTCCACTTT	CSARWLGGDNSPLHF
TRBV6-1	TRBJ2-1	many	.	TGTGCCAGCAGAGGGGCCGGTGGTGAGCAGTTCTTC	CASRGAGGEQFF
TRBV6-1	TRBJ2-7	many	TRBD2	TGTGCCAGCATCCGGGGGGGACGCACCTCTGAGCAGTACTTC	CASIRGGRTSEQYF
TRBV2	TRBJ2-3	many	.	TGTGCCAGCAGGCGGACAGTGGGATCGACAGATACGCAGTATTTT	CASRRTVGSTDTQYF
TRBV10-3	TRBJ2-7	many	TRBD1	TGTGCCATCAGGGGACAGGGGGCCTACGAGCAGTACTTC	CAIRGQGAYEQYF
TRBV6-1	TRBJ2-2	many	.	TGTGCCAGCAGTGAAGCGTACCTCACCGGGGAGCTGTTTTTT	CASSEAYLTGELFF
TRBV6-5	TRBJ2-1	many	.	TGTGCCAGCAGTTACGGTCAGGTTACCTACAATGAGCAGTTCTTC	CASSYGQVTYNEQFF
TRBV24-1	TRBJ2-5	few	TRBD1	TGTGCCACCAGTGATTTACCATCGGGACAGGGAAAAGAGACCCAGTACTTC	CATSDLPSGQGKETQYF
TRBV12-3/TRBV12-4	TRBJ1-2	many	.	TGTGCCAGCACCTCCCCCGAAGTTCGGGGCCGTGGCTACACCTTC	CASTSPEVRGRGYTF
TRBV2	TRBJ1-1	few	.	TGTGTCAGCCAGGGCGGGAACACTGAAGCTTTCTTT	CVSQGGNTEAFF
TRBV7-2	TRBJ1-2	many	TRBD1	TGTGCCAGCAGCTTAGGGGTGGACAGGGCCCTTTATGGCTACACCTTC	CASSLGVDRALYGYTF
TRBV24-1	TRBJ2-1	many	TRBD2	TGTGCCACCAGTGATTACGGACTAGCCTCCAATGAGCAGTTCTTC	CATSDYGLASNEQFF
TRBV30	TRBJ2-3	few	.	TGTGCCTGGAGTGTACGGTGGGTCGCAAGCACAGATACGCAGTATTTT	CAWSVRWVASTDTQYF
TRBV6-2/TRBV6-3	TRBJ2-5	many	.	TGTGCCAGCAGTCCCGCACGCTTGGCCCAGTACTTC	CASSPARLAQYF
TRBV14	TRBJ2-5	few	.	TGTGCCAGCAGCCAAGAGGGAGGTCTCAGGACCCAGTACTTC	CASSQEGGLRTQYF
TRBV6-5	TRBJ1-4	many	.	TGTGCCAGCAGTTACGCAGGGAATGAAAAACTGTTTTTT	CASSYAGNEKLFF
TRBV19	TRBJ2-7	.	TRBD2	TGTGCCAGTAGAACTAGCGGGGGGCTCGGCTACGAGCAGTACTTC	CASRTSGGLGYEQYF
TRBV30	TRBJ2-7	many	TRBD2	TGTGCCTGGAGGAGGGGGACTAGCGGGACCTACGAGCAGTACTTC	CAWRRGTSGTYEQYF
TRBV7-9	TRBJ2-3	many	.	TGTGCCAGCAGCTTGTTTCTCGGGATCCGCACAGATACGCAGTATTTT	CASSLFLGIRTDTQYF
TRBV6-6	TRBJ2-2	.	TRBD2	TGTGCCAGCAGGGTCCTAGCGGGAGGTGGGATTACCACCGGGGAGCTGTTTTTT	CASRVLAGGGITTGELFF
TRBV7-3	TRBJ2-7	many	.	TGTGCCAGCAGCTTAGGGCCCCATCGGTTGAGCTCCTACGAGCAGTACTTC	CASSLGPHRLSSYEQYF
TRBV12-3/TRBV12-4	TRBJ1-5	many	TRBD1	TGTGCCAGCAGTTTATACAGGGGGCGGCAGCCCCAGCATTTT	CASSLYRGRQPQHF
TRBV12-3/TRBV12-4	TRBJ1-3	few	TRBD1	TGTGCCAGCAGTTCGGGACAGTTAGTTGGAAACACCATATATTTT	CASSSGQLVGNTIYF
TRBV6-6	TRBJ1-1	many	.	TGTGCCAGCAGTTACGGTGGGCAGTTGAACACTGAAGCTTTCTTT	CASSYGGQLNTEAFF
TRBV20-1	TRBJ1-4	many	TRBD1	TGCAGTGCTAGACCATTCACAGGGGGTACGGGGGTAAAACTGTTTTTT	CSARPFTGGTGVKLFF
TRBV18	TRBJ1-2	many	TRBD1	TGTGCCAGCTCACTAGGACAGGAACATCATGGCTACACCTTC	CASSLGQEHHGYTF
TRBV20-1	TRBJ2-7	many	TRBD2	TGCAGTGCTGGCCGGGGGGGCTCCCACGAGCAGTACTTC	CSAGRGGSHEQYF
TRBV20-1	TRBJ2-7	many	TRBD2	TGCAGTGCTTCTAATACCGGGACTAGCGGTTACGAGCAGTACTTC	CSASNTGTSGYEQYF
TRBV12-3/TRBV12-4	TRBJ1-4	many	TRBD1	TGTGCCAGCAGTCGCGACAGGGGTAATGAAAAACTGTTTTTT	CASSRDRGNEKLFF
TRBV5-4	TRBJ1-2	.	.	TGTGCCAGCAGCTTCCGGACGGTTACTAACTATGGCTACACCTTC	CASSFRTVTNYGYTF
TRBV20-1	TRBJ1-1	many	.	TGCAGTGCTAACACCGGGACCGTAATTTACACTGAAGCTTTCTTT	CSANTGTVIYTEAFF
TRBV24-1	TRBJ2-1	many	.	TGTGCCACCAGTGATTTTGCTGATGAGCAGTTCTTC	CATSDFADEQFF
TRBV5-6	TRBJ2-2	.	.	TGTGCCAGCAGCTTGAAGCTTGCCGGGACCTCGGGTACCGGGGAGCTGTTTTTT	CASSLKLAGTSGTGELFF